The entry that follows covers one TCR beta chain sequence. TCRdb's table, derived via immunoSEQ multiplex PCR, lists solely in-frame clones and lacks some. The profile shows around 120,000 clones, 84% of them singletons. The source of the sample is a study of identifying expanded T cells in peripheral blood. The V end lost 6 bases, the J end lost 0 bases, and 10 bases lay between the germline ends. Germline V gene sequence: CDR1 SGHRS, CDR2 YFSETQ. The CDR3 is 14 amino acids. Healthy donors had no documented immune events, such as infections, while sampled. This chain uses TRBV5-1 with TRBJ2-1; D gene ambiguous. Source material: blood. This receptor was obtained from a person between 18 and 75 years old in good health. The CDR3 DNA is TGCGCCAGCAAAGACGGAACCTCCTACAATGAGCAGTTCTTC. Translation: CASKDGTSYNEQFF.